This T cell receptor (beta chain) derives from a study of T-cell memory formation after mild COVID-19. Study conclusions and caveats: There was a balanced CD4/CD8 profile in clones contracting day 15 to 85, and later expanders leaned CD4+.

TCRdb reprocessed the 5' RACE reads with MiXCR, giving one entry per CDR3 protein. In the table there are about 440,000 distinct CDR3 sequences, around 20% of which are singletons. The table lists this clonotype with a few counts. The antigen is undetermined. J gave up 4 bases and V 4 bases, and 9 bases lay outside the gene matches. CDR1 DFQATT and CDR2 SNEGSKA come from the germline V gene (reference sequence). The CDR3 contains 15 residues. This TCR came from an adult woman who had mild COVID-19 (a few samples of this study predate the infection). Cell type and time point are not known. The chain employs TRBV20-1 and TRBJ2-3; 9 positions match TRBD1. The sequenced material came from PBMCs or a T cell subset sorted from them (not recorded which). DNA for the CDR3: TGCAGTGCTAACTTTGGACAGGGGAGGGCAGATACGCAGTATTTT. This codes for CSANFGQGRADTQYF.